This TCR beta chain was observed in a study of blood T cell repertoires in COVID-19. The CDR3 length is 16 residues. Germline CDR1 and CDR2: MNHNS and SASEGT. Trimming shortened V by 2 bases and J by 3 bases, and 17 bases separated the two germline ends. Patients in Seattle were enrolled during active infection, then followed longitudinally. As processed by the authors: From reference gene primer amplification, estimates of nucleated cell counts were derived. Sequencing was performed with immunoSEQ multiplex PCR; in TCRdb, only in-frame clones are kept and a portion is missing. The V and J calls and clone size come from that table; D and trimming were worked out from the DNA. In the table there are more than 150,000 clones, around 90% of which are singletons.

V gene TRBV6-1 combines with J gene TRBJ2-7; TRBD2 is a possible D gene (7 bases). Source material: peripheral blood. The origin of this receptor is a man aged 55 to 69 with COVID-19, enrolled during active disease. CDR3 DNA: TGTGCCAGCAGTGAACGGGACGGCGGGGGCCGCTACGAGCAGTACTTC. It is translated as CASSERDGGGRYEQYF.